A single sample gave rise to the 11 T cell receptor beta chains below, sequenced in a study of T-cell memory formation after mild COVID-19. MiXCR, applied by TCRdb to the 5' RACE reads, yields one record per CDR3 protein. The sample lists hundreds of thousands of distinct CDR3 sequences; about 20% were seen once. The specimen was PBMCs or a T cell subset sorted from them (not recorded which). Receptors originate from an adult woman who had mild COVID-19 (a few samples of this study predate the infection). Cell type and time point are not known.

This clonotype was found a few times. The genes are TRBV12-3 or TRBV12-4 and TRBJ1-1, with D unresolved. The CDR3 has 13 residues. Deletions cut 2 bases from V and 1 base from J, with 5 bases between. CDR3 loop: CASSLYGNTEAFF. DNA of the CDR3: TGTGCCAGCAGTTTATACGGGAACACTGAAGCTTTCTTT.

As regards this clonotype: One end of the junction fails to match germline, which may point to a read error. The CDR3 spells CSVAGTSGSLDF. The CDR3 DNA reads TGCAGCGTTGCCGGGACTAGCGGGAGCCTTGACTTC. This rearrangement joins TRBV29-1 to TRBJ2-4; 14 bases are a match to TRBD2. The CDR3 is 12 amino acids. The germline gives CDR1 SQVTM, CDR2 ANQGSEA. Combining the CDR3 with reference TRBV29-1 and TRBJ2-4 gives the whole variable domain SAVISQKPSRDICQRGTSLTIQCQVDSQVTMMFWYRQQPGQSLTLIATANQGSEATYESGFVIDKFPISRPNLTFSTLTVSNMSPEDSSIYLCSVAGTSGSLDFGAGTRLSVL.

J is TRBJ2-1 and V is TRBV29-1; D uncertain. The V end was cut by 8 bases, the J end by 0 bases, with 11 bases between. This CDR3 comprises 13 residues. Germline lookup yields CDR1 SQVTM and CDR2 ANQGSEA. The CDR3 region has the DNA TGCAGCATTCAGGCGCTCTCCTACAATGAGCAGTTCTTC. Translation gives CSIQALSYNEQFF.

This clonotype has just a few counts. This sequence joins TRBV5-1 and TRBJ2-5; 9 bases agree with TRBD1. The germline CDR1 and CDR2 sequences are SGHRS and YFSETQ. The ends lost 4 bases at V and 4 bases at J; junction bases unmatched: 8. There are 15 residues in the CDR3. CDR3 sequence reads: CASSHGQGMGETQYF. CDR3 nucleotide sequence: TGCGCCAGCAGCCACGGACAGGGGATGGGAGAGACCCAGTACTTC.

This clonotype has only a few counts. The V call is TRBV12-3 or TRBV12-4, the J call TRBJ1-1; TRBD1 is a possible D gene (5 bases). The V end lost 4 bases, the J end lost 6 bases, and 9 bases lay between the germline ends. The CDR3 runs 12 residues. The CDR3 loop reads CASSWGVPEAFF. For the CDR3, the DNA is TGTGCCAGCAGTTGGGGGGTACCTGAAGCTTTCTTT.

This clonotype turned up a few times. The chain uses TRBV4-1 and TRBJ1-4; D not resolved. This CDR3 contains 15 residues. Germline CDR1 is MGHRA and CDR2 is YSYEKL. Trimming left V 0 bases short and J 4 bases short, with 9 bases between. CDR3 protein: CASSQESRYNEKLFF. CDR3 DNA: TGCGCCAGCAGCCAAGAGTCCAGATATAATGAAAAACTGTTTTTT.

This clonotype was observed a handful of times. The gene calls are TRBV24-1 and TRBJ2-3, with 9 bases fitting TRBD2. With V trimmed by 3 bases and J by 3 bases, 0 bases remained unmatched. The CDR3 runs 14 residues. CDR1 and CDR2 (germline): KGHDR, SFDVKD. The CDR3 DNA reads TGTGCCACCAGTGATAGCGGGAGGACAGATACGCAGTATTTT. Its translation: CATSDSGRTDTQYF.

V is TRBV12-3 or TRBV12-4 and J is TRBJ1-1; D uncertain. This CDR3 contains 13 residues. V lost 5 bases and J lost 9, with 16 bases in between. In DNA form, the CDR3 reads TGTGCCAGCAGTCCGTCGGAGGTCACCCAAGCTTTCTTT. Protein product: CASSPSEVTQAFF.

The chain employs TRBV20-1 and TRBJ2-5; no definite D call. V was pared by 5 bases and J by 9 bases, with 19 bases between. The germline V gene has CDR1 DFQATT and CDR2 SNEGSKA (reference sequence). The CDR3 sequence is 13 residues long. CDR3 bases: TGCAGTGCTCATTCGACTTCCAGTTTGGCCCAGTACTTC. Translation gives CSAHSTSSLAQYF.

This clonotype has a handful of counts. The chain has TRBV3-1 and TRBJ2-2; 12 nucleotides agree with TRBD2. Germline V gene sequence: CDR1 LGHDT, CDR2 YNNKEL (reference sequence). The junction had 9 bases not matched to a gene; V was cut back by 3 bases and J by 7 bases. This CDR3 contains 17 residues. CDR3 amino acids: CASSQAGTSGLHGELFF. The CDR3 DNA follows: TGTGCCAGCAGCCAGGCTGGGACTAGCGGGCTCCACGGGGAGCTGTTTTTT.

The chain uses TRBV27 and TRBJ2-1; either TRBD1 or TRBD2 may fit D (5 bases each). The CDR3 has 15 amino acids. CDR1 and CDR2 (germline): MNHEY, SMNVEV (reference sequence). V lost 2 bases, J lost 6 bases, and 14 bases lay in between. The CDR3 reads CASSLGDPPINEQFF. CDR3 sequence (DNA): TGTGCCAGCAGTTTAGGGGACCCTCCCATCAATGAGCAGTTCTTC.